This T cell receptor (beta chain) is drawn from a study of shared clonotypes between healthy human individuals. Losses at the gene ends were 3 bases for V and 8 bases for J; bases not matched to a gene: 2. CDR3 size: 14 residues. Germline CDR1 reads KGHSH; CDR2 reads LQKENI. Worth noting for this clone: Its target is not known.

TCRdb keeps only in-frame clones here, not all; method: immunoSEQ multiplex PCR. The data hold fewer than 3 million clones, with under 95% observed a single time. Study-wide findings and caveats: Of the naive CD4 clonotypes, approximately 5% were shared across several donors.

The genes are TRBV18 and TRBJ2-1; 12 bases align to TRBD1. Source material: naive CD4+ T cells from PBMCs. The subset here: CD45RA+ positively selected. The TCR originated in a man between 18 and 35 years old in good health. Some clones in this sample may be carry-over from other donors' samples. CDR3 nucleotides: TGTGCCAGCTCACCCGGGACAGGGGGCGATGAGCAGTTCTTC. Its translation: CASSPGTGGDEQFF. The full variable domain, rest sourced from reference TRBV18 and TRBJ2-1, is NAGVMQNPRHLVRRRGQEARLRCSPMKGHSHVYWYRQLPEEGLKFMVYLQKENIIDESGMPKERFSAEFPKEGPSILRIQQVVRGDSAAYFCASSPGTGGDEQFFGPGTRLTVL.